Listed below are T cell receptor beta chains from one sample, sequenced in a study of CD8 T cells in Susac syndrome. Via MiXCR, TCRdb re-called the immunoSEQ multiplex PCR reads, giving one row per CDR3 protein. The sample lists just over 300,000 distinct CDR3 sequences; 92% were seen once. Sequencing used CD4+ T cells from PBMCs. The receptors were gathered from a human donor with multiple sclerosis. Both conserved end residues are part of each CDR3. The order of the fields is D gene, clone size, V gene, J gene, CDR3 DNA, CDR3 protein. D genes are given only for firm matches. The size entry is marked missing in some rows and otherwise reads once, few, many or a size class.

TRBD1	once	TRBV9	TRBJ1-1	TGTGCCAGCGGCCCAGGGGGCGAGAGAACTGAAGCTTTCTTT	CASGPGGERTEAFF
TRBD1	.	TRBV7-9	TRBJ2-3	TGTGCCAGCAGCTTCGCAGTAGGGGGCACTGGAGATACGCAGTATTTT	CASSFAVGGTGDTQYF
TRBD2	.	TRBV29-1	TRBJ2-3	TGCAGCGTCGAAGCGGGGGAAGGGACAGATACGCAGTATTTT	CSVEAGEGTDTQYF
.	.	TRBV6-5	TRBJ1-1	TGTGCCAGCAGTTACTCGGCCGGGAGGTTGAACACTGAAGCTTTCTTT	CASSYSAGRLNTEAFF
TRBD2	.	TRBV7-9	TRBJ2-7	TGTGCCAGCAGCGCAAAGGTAGCGGGGCGGACCTACGAGCAGTACTTC	CASSAKVAGRTYEQYF
.	.	TRBV4-3	TRBJ2-1	TGCGCCAGCAGCCAACAAATTCCGGGACCCGGCTCCTACAATGAGCAGTTCTTC	CASSQQIPGPGSYNEQFF
.	.	TRBV3-1	TRBJ2-2	TGTGCCAGCACCACAAGCTGGGAAACGAACACCGGGGAGCTGTTTTTT	CASTTSWETNTGELFF
TRBD2	.	TRBV4-1	TRBJ2-3	TGCGCCAGCAGCCAAGATGGACCGTCGGGACTAGCGGGTCTGAATACGCAGTATTTT	CASSQDGPSGLAGLNTQYF
TRBD1	.	TRBV29-1	TRBJ2-7	TGCAGCGTTGAAGGCGGACAGGGCTCCTACGAGCAGTACTTC	CSVEGGQGSYEQYF
.	.	TRBV7-8	TRBJ1-2	TGTGCCAGCAGCTTAGTTGGGGGCGCCCGCTATGGCTACACCTTC	CASSLVGGARYGYTF
.	once	TRBV29-1	TRBJ1-1	TGCAGCGTTGGTGACGGGACGAACACTGAAGCTTTCTTT	CSVGDGTNTEAFF
TRBD1	.	TRBV6-2/TRBV6-3	TRBJ2-6	TGTGCCAGCAGTTCCGGACAGGCTGGGGCCAACGTCCTGACTTTC	CASSSGQAGANVLTF
.	once	TRBV5-6	TRBJ2-7	TGTGCCAGCAGCCCCGTGGGTCCGAAAAGCTCCTACGAGCAGTACTTC	CASSPVGPKSSYEQYF
.	.	TRBV12-3/TRBV12-4	TRBJ1-2	TGTGCCAGCAGGGTCCTAGGCCCCAGGTTAAGCTACACCTTC	CASRVLGPRLSYTF
.	.	TRBV4-1	TRBJ2-2	TGCGCCAGCAGCCACGGGCAGATGAACACCGGGGAGCTGTTTTTT	CASSHGQMNTGELFF
.	once	TRBV28	TRBJ2-7	TGTGCCAGCAGTTCCCCAGCAGTTGGTAGGGGCGTACCCTACGAGCAGTACTTC	CASSSPAVGRGVPYEQYF
TRBD2	.	TRBV7-2	TRBJ2-5	TGTGCCAGCAAGAGAGCGGGAACGCAAGAGACCCAGTACTTC	CASKRAGTQETQYF
.	.	TRBV10-3	TRBJ1-2	TGTGCCATCAGTGACCCCCGACGGGGCTATGGCTACACCTTC	CAISDPRRGYGYTF
TRBD1	.	TRBV20-1	TRBJ1-2	TGCAGTGCCAGCGCGGGACAGGGCGTGGGAGGCTACACCTTC	CSASAGQGVGGYTF
.	.	TRBV3-1	TRBJ1-1	TGTGCCAGCAGCCAAGAAACCAGGACCACTGAAGCTTTCTTT	CASSQETRTTEAFF
TRBD2	.	TRBV7-6	TRBJ2-3	TGTGCCAGCAGCGCCCCCCCAGCTAGCGGGATGAAGGTTGATACGCAGTATTTT	CASSAPPASGMKVDTQYF
.	.	TRBV5-1	TRBJ1-6	TGCGCCAGCAGCTTGGTCGGGGGCAATAGTTCACCCCTCCACTTT	CASSLVGGNSSPLHF
.	.	TRBV20-1	TRBJ2-3	TGCAGTGCCTCTGGACTCATAGGCACAGATACGCAGTATTTT	CSASGLIGTDTQYF
.	.	TRBV6-2/TRBV6-3	TRBJ1-2	TGTGCCAGCAGACTCGGGCCTTCGGATGGCTACACCTTC	CASRLGPSDGYTF
.	few	TRBV21-1	TRBJ2-7	TGTGCCAGCCACCAGGGAGTGTCCTACGAGCAGTACTTC	CASHQGVSYEQYF
TRBD1	.	TRBV5-1	TRBJ2-7	TGCGCCAGCAGTGCCGGGACAGGGGGGTACGAGCAGTACTTC	CASSAGTGGYEQYF
.	.	TRBV7-9	TRBJ1-3	TGTGCCAGCAGCTTACACCAAACTGGAAACACCATATATTTT	CASSLHQTGNTIYF
TRBD2	.	TRBV12-3/TRBV12-4	TRBJ2-1	TGTGCCAGCAGTTTGGGTAGCGGGAGCAATGAGCAGTTCTTC	CASSLGSGSNEQFF
.	.	TRBV9	TRBJ1-1	TGTGCCAGCAGCGAGGGGGTAGTCTCGGGGGGCGCAGCTTTCTTT	CASSEGVVSGGAAFF
TRBD2	.	TRBV6-2/TRBV6-3	TRBJ2-1	TGTGCCAGCAGGGGGTCGGGACTAGCGGGAGGCCTGAGCTCCTACAATGAGCAGTTCTTC	CASRGSGLAGGLSSYNEQFF
.	.	TRBV6-1	TRBJ1-2	TGTGCCAGCAGAGAACGAACAGGGTCCGGCTACACCTTC	CASRERTGSGYTF
TRBD2	.	TRBV11-3	TRBJ2-2	TGTGCCAGCAGTTTGGGCGGGGGGGTGAGCACCGGGGAGCTGTTTTTT	CASSLGGGVSTGELFF
TRBD1	.	TRBV12-3/TRBV12-4	TRBJ1-1	TGTGCCAGCAGCCCGGACAGGGGTCACACTGAAGCTTTCTTT	CASSPDRGHTEAFF
.	.	TRBV18	TRBJ2-7	TGTGCCAGCTCATTACAGGAAGCCTACGAGCAGTACTTC	CASSLQEAYEQYF
TRBD1	.	TRBV25-1	TRBJ1-1	TGTGCCAGCAGTCGACGATCCGGCAGGGGGCGAACTGAAGCTTTCTTT	CASSRRSGRGRTEAFF
.	.	TRBV5-1	TRBJ2-3	TGCGCCAGCAGCTTGGGATTCCAGGGCCCAGGGCAGTATTTT	CASSLGFQGPGQYF
TRBD1	.	TRBV14	TRBJ2-7	TGTGCCAGCAGCCGTCAAACACTGACAGGGGGAGAGCAGTACTTC	CASSRQTLTGGEQYF
.	.	TRBV9	TRBJ1-6	TGTGCCAGCGGCCGGACAGAAAGTAGTTCACCCCTCCACTTT	CASGRTESSSPLHF
TRBD2	.	TRBV3-1	TRBJ2-3	TGTGCCAGCAGCCAAGAAATAGCGGGGGGTCTAGATACGCAGTATTTT	CASSQEIAGGLDTQYF
TRBD1	.	TRBV30	TRBJ1-1	TGTGCCTGGAGTGTCCCCGACAGGGCTTTCATGAACACTGAAGCTTTCTTT	CAWSVPDRAFMNTEAFF
.	.	TRBV7-2	TRBJ2-1	TGTGCCAGCAGCCACGTCAGGGCTGAGCAGTTCTTC	CASSHVRAEQFF
.	.	TRBV12-3/TRBV12-4	TRBJ2-7	TGTGCCAGCAGTTTAATTGTGGGGTCCTACGAGCAGTACTTC	CASSLIVGSYEQYF
.	.	TRBV4-3	TRBJ2-1	TGCGCCAGCAGCCGAAATACAGGGCAGCCCTACAATGAGCAGTTCTTC	CASSRNTGQPYNEQFF
TRBD2	.	TRBV4-2	TRBJ2-2	TGTGCCAGCAGCCAAGATTGGACTAGCGGGACGCACTACCCTGGGGACACCGGGGAGCTGTTTTTT	CASSQDWTSGTHYPGDTGELFF
TRBD2	once	TRBV5-1	TRBJ2-7	TGCGCCAGCAGCCTACTCGGAGGGCTAGCGGGGAGCGAGCAGTACTTC	CASSLLGGLAGSEQYF
TRBD2	once	TRBV10-3	TRBJ2-7	TGTGCCATCAGTACGACTGGGGGGGTCTACGAGCAGTACTTC	CAISTTGGVYEQYF
TRBD2	once	TRBV20-1	TRBJ2-2	TGCAGTGCTACAGCGGGAGGGACCGGGGAGCTGTTTTTT	CSATAGGTGELFF